Each of the 20 T cell receptor beta chains below was sequenced from the same sample in a study of T-cell reconstitution after alpha-beta-depleted transplantation in children. During its preparation, the TCRbeta library received unique molecular identifiers. TCRdb re-called the PCR reads with MiXCR, one entry per CDR3 protein. Here the sample spans roughly 220,000 distinct CDR3 sequences, about 8.4% being singletons. This specimen was PBMCs, mostly from graft donor cells, taken 360 days after TCRalphabeta/CD19-depleted stem cell transplant. The receptors come from a male patient aged 2 to 10 who had a stem cell transplant for acute myeloid leukemia, so the T cells may come from the graft donor.

This chain connects TRBV5-4 to TRBJ2-1; perhaps TRBD2 as D (6 bases). This CDR3 has 17 residues. Deletions cut 3 bases from V and 0 bases from J, with 16 bases between. CDR1 and CDR2 (germline): SGHNT, YYREEE (reference sequence). DNA for the CDR3: TGTGCCAGCAGCTGGGGTCTAGCGCCTCTCTCCTACAATGAGCAGTTCTTC. Its protein is CASSWGLAPLSYNEQFF.

This clonotype appeared many times. J is TRBJ2-2 and V is TRBV6-1; D perhaps matches TRBD2 (6 bases). The CDR3 is 15 amino acids. The germline gives CDR1 MNHNS, CDR2 SASEGT. Trimming left V 4 bases short and J 4 bases short, with 13 bases between. The CDR3 sequence is CASSGGEPSTGELFF. The CDR3 nucleotides are TGTGCCAGCAGTGGGGGGGAGCCGAGCACCGGGGAGCTGTTTTTT.

The rearrangement uses TRBV20-1 and TRBJ2-7, with TRBD1 matching 9 bases. With V trimmed by 0 bases and J by 2 bases, 5 bases remained unmatched. The CDR3 length is 15 residues. Germline V lookup: CDR1 DFQATT, CDR2 SNEGSKA (reference sequence). The chain's CDR3 is CSARDPGTGPYEQYF. DNA for the CDR3: TGCAGTGCTAGAGATCCGGGGACAGGGCCCTACGAGCAGTACTTC.

This clonotype was found many times. The chain uses TRBV20-1 and TRBJ2-1; possible D gene TRBD2, 5 bases. The V and J ends lost 5 bases and 8 bases respectively, with 19 bases between them. In germline, CDR1 is DFQATT, CDR2 SNEGSKA (reference sequence). This CDR3 is built from 14 residues. The CDR3: CSASPSHGMYEQFF. In DNA form, the CDR3 reads TGCAGTGCTTCCCCTAGCCATGGGATGTATGAGCAGTTCTTC.

This clonotype was seen many times. The chain combines TRBV12-3 or TRBV12-4 with TRBJ1-6; no firm D call. This CDR3 has 13 amino acids. With 1 base removed from V and 7 bases from J, the gap between germline ends came to 5 bases. CDR3 protein: CASSLGSNSPLHF. DNA of the CDR3: TGTGCCAGCAGTTTAGGCAGCAATTCACCCCTCCACTTT.

In its sample, this clonotype was seen a few times. In nucleotides, the CDR3 is TGTGCCAGCAGTTTATCGGGGTGGGGAGGGACTACTGAAGCTTTCTTT. This codes for CASSLSGWGGTTEAFF. This sequence joins TRBV27 and TRBJ1-1, with D possibly being TRBD1 (5 bases). Trimming left V 0 bases short and J 5 bases short, with 16 bases between. The CDR3 spans 16 residues. Germline CDR1 reads MNHEY; CDR2 reads SMNVEV (reference sequence).

The V and J genes are TRBV7-6 and TRBJ1-6; 7 nucleotides align to TRBD1. Looked up from germline, CDR1 is SGHVS and CDR2 is FNYEAQ. The CDR3 has 17 amino acids. J lost 0 bases, V lost 5 bases, and 7 bases had no gene match. This CDR3 is CASSPRQGSSYNSPLHF. The CDR3 DNA reads TGTGCCAGCAGCCCACGACAGGGAAGCTCCTATAATTCACCCCTCCACTTT.

This clonotype came up a few times. This chain links TRBV20-1 with TRBJ2-5, with D perhaps TRBD1 (5 bases). Germline CDR1 and CDR2: DFQATT and SNEGSKA (reference sequence). V dropped 3 bases and J dropped 0 bases, with 11 bases sitting between them. This CDR3 spans 14 amino acids. CDR3 amino acids: CSASGKGYQETQYF. CDR3 DNA: TGCAGTGCTAGTGGGAAGGGGTACCAAGAGACCCAGTACTTC.

This clonotype turned up a few times. The genes are TRBV29-1 and TRBJ1-1; D possibly corresponds to TRBD1 (5 bases). V was pared by 1 base and J by 1 base, with 7 bases between. The CDR3 consists of 13 residues. Germline V gives CDR1 SQVTM, CDR2 ANQGSEA. The CDR3 DNA reads as TGCAGCGTTGAAGTACAGGAGAACACTGAAGCTTTCTTT. Translation: CSVEVQENTEAFF.

This clonotype was found a few times. J is TRBJ2-7 and V is TRBV27; D is perhaps TRBD2 (5 bases). Germline V gene lookup returns CDR1 MNHEY and CDR2 SMNVEV (reference sequence). Trimming shortened V by 6 bases and J by 3 bases, and 12 bases separated the two germline ends. The length of the CDR3 is 13 residues. CDR3 nucleotide sequence: TGTGCCAGCAGCCCGGGATCGCTCTACGAGCAGTACTTC. Translating it yields CASSPGSLYEQYF.

The rearrangement joins TRBV24-1 to TRBJ2-7; D perhaps matches TRBD1 (5 bases). The germline CDR1 and CDR2 sequences are KGHDR and SFDVKD. This CDR3 comprises 15 residues. The V and J ends lost 0 bases and 7 bases respectively, with 15 bases between them. The CDR3 DNA reads TGTGCCACCAGTGATTTGCCGTACCCCAGGACAGAGCAGTACGTC. It encodes CATSDLPYPRTEQYV.

In its sample, this clonotype was seen a few times. CDR3 nucleotide sequence: TGTGCCTGGAGCGCCGGGACCAACTATGGCTACACCTTC. Translating it yields CAWSAGTNYGYTF. The chain links TRBV30 to TRBJ1-2, with D possibly being TRBD1 (5 bases). Looked up from germline, CDR1 is GTSNPN and CDR2 is SVGIG (reference sequence). This CDR3 has 13 amino acids. V was clipped by 3 bases and J by 2 bases, with 10 bases between them.

This chain's CDR3 is CASGLAGGPYEQFF. CDR3 nucleotide sequence: TGCGCCAGCGGACTAGCGGGAGGGCCTTATGAGCAGTTCTTC. The chain couples TRBV5-1 to TRBJ2-1, with 15 positions matching TRBD2. Germline values: CDR1 SGHRS, CDR2 YFSETQ. The CDR3 has 14 amino acids. Trimming took 7 bases from V and 8 from J; bases not matched to a gene: 4.

This clonotype has a count of ten or more. The chain combines TRBV5-1 with TRBJ2-1; the match to TRBD2 covers 12 bases. Germline V gene lookup returns CDR1 SGHRS and CDR2 YFSETQ. The V and J ends lost 5 bases and 9 bases, in that order; junction bases with no gene match: 6. The CDR3 loop spans 14 amino acids. The DNA for the CDR3 is TGCGCCAGCAGGCTGCTAGCGGGAGGGTGTGAGCAGTTCTTC. Its translation: CASRLLAGGCEQFF.

This chain links TRBV6-1 with TRBJ1-1; D is possibly TRBD1 (6 bases). Trimming shortened V by 7 bases and J by 5 bases, and 14 bases separated the two germline ends. The CDR3 consists of 13 residues. Germline V gives CDR1 MNHNS, CDR2 SASEGT. DNA of the CDR3: TGTGCCAGCACCCAAGGGGGATGGACTGAAGCTTTCTTT. It specifies CASTQGGWTEAFF.

Many counts were recorded for this clonotype. The gene calls are TRBV20-1 and TRBJ2-1; D not resolved. Germline CDR1 reads DFQATT; CDR2 reads SNEGSKA (reference sequence). The ends were cut back, 2 bases at V and 5 bases at J, with 13 bases in the middle. This CDR3 has 14 residues. The CDR3 region is CSARTVSQNNEQFF. The CDR3 nucleotides are TGCAGTGCTAGAACTGTGTCACAGAACAATGAGCAGTTCTTC.

This clonotype has a handful of counts. The chain is built from TRBV5-1 and TRBJ2-1; possibly TRBD1 or TRBD2 for D (6 bases each). V lost 0 bases and J lost 10, with 14 bases in between. Looked up from germline, CDR1 is SGHRS and CDR2 is YFSETQ. This CDR3 contains 14 residues. CDR3 DNA: TGCGCCAGCAGCTTGGACCCCGGAGGGGGAGAGCAGTTCTTC. It specifies CASSLDPGGGEQFF.

The sample holds a few counts of this clonotype. The V gene is TRBV28, the J gene TRBJ2-7; a weak D match, TRBD1 (5 bases). Trimming cost V 2 bases and J 5 bases, with 10 bases left between them. Per germline, CDR1 MDHEN and CDR2 SYDVKM. The CDR3 contains 13 residues. The CDR3 bases are TGTGCCAGCAGTTTAGAAGGGGCCCACGAGCAGTACTTC. Amino acid sequence: CASSLEGAHEQYF.

This clonotype turned up a few times. The chain recombines TRBV7-9 with TRBJ2-3; the match to TRBD2 covers 14 bases. With V trimmed by 1 base and J by 2 bases, 5 bases remained unmatched. Germline V gene sequence: CDR1 SEHNR, CDR2 FQNEAQ (reference sequence). This CDR3 region has 18 residues. CDR3 loop: CASSLVWTSGRYTDTQYF. The CDR3 nucleotides are TGTGCCAGCAGCTTAGTATGGACTAGCGGGAGGTACACAGATACGCAGTATTTT.

This clonotype was observed at least ten times. The chain uses TRBV2 and TRBJ2-7, with 7 bases matching TRBD1. V gave up 5 bases and J gave up 3 bases; unmatched junction bases: 4. The CDR3 consists of 13 residues. Germline lookup yields CDR1 SNHLY and CDR2 FYNNEI. The CDR3 spells CASSRDSYYEQYV. The CDR3 nucleotides are TGTGCCAGCAGTCGGGACAGCTACTACGAGCAGTACGTC.